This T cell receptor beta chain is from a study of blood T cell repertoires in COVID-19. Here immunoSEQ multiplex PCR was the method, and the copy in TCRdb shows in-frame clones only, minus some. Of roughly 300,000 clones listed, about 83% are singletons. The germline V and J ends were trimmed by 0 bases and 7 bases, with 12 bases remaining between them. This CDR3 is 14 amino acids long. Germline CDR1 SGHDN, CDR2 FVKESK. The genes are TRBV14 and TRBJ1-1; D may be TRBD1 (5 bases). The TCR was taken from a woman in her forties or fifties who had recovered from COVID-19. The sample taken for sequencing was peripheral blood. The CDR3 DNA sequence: TGTGCCAGCAGCCAAGAACGAGACAGCCTTGAAGCTTTCTTT. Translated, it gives CASSQERDSLEAFF.